These 7 T cell receptor beta chains share one sample of origin, sequenced in a study of neurological immune-mediated disorders. TCRdb re-called the 5' RACE reads with MiXCR, one entry per CDR3 protein. Of roughly 39,000 distinct CDR3 sequences listed, approximately 7% were seen once; the top ten hold around 6%. The sample taken for sequencing was CD4+ T cells from blood. The receptors shown here come from a man over 45 in good health.

By frequency in the sample, this clonotype is medium-sized (0.01 to 0.1%). This chain connects TRBV28 to TRBJ1-4; D gene uncertain. CDR1 MDHEN and CDR2 SYDVKM come from the germline V gene. V lost 2 bases to trimming and J lost 6 bases, with 7 bases between them. This CDR3 has 13 residues. CDR3: CASSLPTYEKLFF. In DNA, the CDR3 is TGTGCCAGCAGTTTACCAACATATGAAAAACTGTTTTTT.

Many counts were recorded for this clonotype. The chain is built from TRBV20-1 and TRBJ1-5; D perhaps matches TRBD1 (5 bases). V lost 4 bases to trimming and J lost 7 bases, with 17 bases between them. Germline-derived CDR1 and CDR2 are DFQATT and SNEGSKA (reference sequence). There are 14 residues in the CDR3. The CDR3 loop reads CSATPGTPLQPQHF. CDR3 bases: TGCAGTGCTACTCCCGGGACCCCGCTGCAGCCCCAGCATTTT.

This chain uses TRBV20-1 with TRBJ2-3; possible D gene TRBD2, 6 bases. The germline V gene has CDR1 DFQATT and CDR2 SNEGSKA (reference sequence). V gave up 5 bases and J gave up 8 bases, with 23 bases separating them. This CDR3 has 15 residues. The CDR3 spells CSAAWASGLRGTQYF. The DNA of the CDR3 is TGCAGTGCTGCTTGGGCATCGGGACTTAGGGGTACGCAGTATTTT.

The table lists this clonotype with many counts. The chain uses TRBV5-1 and TRBJ2-1; 16 bases agree with TRBD2. V was clipped by 4 bases and J by 4 bases; unmatched bases: 8. Germline V gene lookup returns CDR1 SGHRS and CDR2 YFSETQ. The CDR3 contains 18 residues. The CDR3 spells CASSPSGTSGRDYNEQFF. The CDR3 DNA is TGCGCCAGCAGCCCATCAGGGACTAGCGGGAGGGATTACAATGAGCAGTTCTTC.

This clonotype was observed at least ten times. The chain couples TRBV12-3 or TRBV12-4 to TRBJ2-7; TRBD1 matches at 9 bases. Trimming removed 4 bases from V and 3 bases from J; junction bases left unmatched: 4. This CDR3 spans 14 amino acids. The CDR3 reads CASSSGQGGYEQYF. The CDR3 nucleotides read TGTGCCAGCAGTTCGGGACAGGGAGGCTACGAGCAGTACTTC.

This clonotype was detected ten times or more. The chain couples TRBV7-3 to TRBJ2-6; D not certain. The germline V gene has CDR1 SGHTA and CDR2 FQGTGA. The ends were cut back, 1 base at V and 12 bases at J, with 10 bases in the middle. The CDR3 is made up of 13 amino acids. The CDR3 nucleotides are TGTGCCAGCAGCTTAAAGCAGCGCGGCGTCCTGACTTTC. It is translated as CASSLKQRGVLTF.

The chain employs TRBV5-1 and TRBJ2-1; D is ambiguous. The CDR3 is 16 residues long. CDR1 is SGHRS and CDR2 is YFSETQ in the germline V gene. Trimming took 6 bases from V and 4 from J, leaving 20 bases between them. Here the CDR3 reads CASTSDPDTAYNEQFF. The CDR3 DNA sequence: TGCGCCAGCACAAGCGATCCCGACACCGCTTACAATGAGCAGTTCTTC.